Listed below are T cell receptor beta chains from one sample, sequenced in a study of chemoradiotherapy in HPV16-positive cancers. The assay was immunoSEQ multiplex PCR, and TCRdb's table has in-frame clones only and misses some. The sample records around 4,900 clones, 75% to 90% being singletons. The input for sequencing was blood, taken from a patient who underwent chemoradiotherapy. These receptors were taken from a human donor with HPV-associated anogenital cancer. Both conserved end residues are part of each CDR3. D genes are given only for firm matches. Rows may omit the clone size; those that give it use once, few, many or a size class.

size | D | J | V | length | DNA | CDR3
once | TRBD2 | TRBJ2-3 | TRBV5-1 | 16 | TGCGCCAGCAGCCTTCGGTTAGCGGGGGGCACAGATACGCAGTATTTT | CASSLRLAGGTDTQYF
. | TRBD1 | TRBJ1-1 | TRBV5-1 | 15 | TGCGCCAGCAGCCCTGGGACAGGAGCCAACACTGAAGCTTTCTTT | CASSPGTGANTEAFF
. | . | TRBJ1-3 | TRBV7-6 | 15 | TGTGCCAGCAGCTTAAAAGGTCAATCTGGAAACACCATATATTTT | CASSLKGQSGNTIYF
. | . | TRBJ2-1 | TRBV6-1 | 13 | TGTGCCAGCAGTGTGGGGATTGAAGCAGCACGGTTCTTC | CASSVGIEAARFF
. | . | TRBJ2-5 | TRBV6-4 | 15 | TGTGCCAGCAGTGCGGGTAGCGGAGACCAAGAGACCCAGTACTTC | CASSAGSGDQETQYF
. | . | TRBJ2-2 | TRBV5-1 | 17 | TGCGCCAGCAGCTTTACAGGAACAACCTTAAACACCGGGGAGCTGTTTTTT | CASSFTGTTLNTGELFF
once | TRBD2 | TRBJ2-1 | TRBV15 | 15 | TGTGCCACCAGCAGCCAACCGGGACTAGCGAGGGAGCAGTTCTTC | CATSSQPGLAREQFF
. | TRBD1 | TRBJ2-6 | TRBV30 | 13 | TGTGCCAGACAGGGGACAGGGGCCAACGTCCTGACTTTC | CARQGTGANVLTF
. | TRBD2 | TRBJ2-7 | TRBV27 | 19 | TGTGCCAGCAGTTTATCGGCGCCTAGCGGGAGGAGGGGCTCCTACGAGCAGTACTTC | CASSLSAPSGRRGSYEQYF
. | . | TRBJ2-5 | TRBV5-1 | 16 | TGCGCCAGCAGCTTGGCCGTGGTAGGAGGCAGAGAGACCCAGTACTTC | CASSLAVVGGRETQYF
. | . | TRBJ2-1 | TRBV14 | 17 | TGTGCCAGCAGCCCCCACCAGGGGACAAATAGAAACAATGAGCAGTTCTTC | CASSPHQGTNRNNEQFF
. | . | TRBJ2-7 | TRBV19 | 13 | TGTGCCAGTAGTCTATCGGTACTTGACGAGCAGTACTTC | CASSLSVLDEQYF
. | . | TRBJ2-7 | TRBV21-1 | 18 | TGTGCCAGCAAGGGACGTCCCGGAGCGGGAGGGACCTACTACGAGCAGTACTTC | CASKGRPGAGGTYYEQYF
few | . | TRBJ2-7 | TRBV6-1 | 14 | TGTGCCAGCAGTGAAATCGGGAATTCCTACGAGCAGTACTTC | CASSEIGNSYEQYF
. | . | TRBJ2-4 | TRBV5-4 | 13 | TGTGCCAGCAGCTTGGGGGGGGCGAACATTCAGTACTTC | CASSLGGANIQYF